This TCR beta chain is from a study of cytomegalovirus exposure and HLA in healthy donors. Study-wide results and caveats: Listed as cytomegalovirus-associated were 170 or so TCR beta chains.

PCR primers comprised 60 Vbeta and 13 Jbeta primers. The protocol was immunoSEQ multiplex PCR, while the TCRdb copy is restricted to in-frame clones and leaves out a portion. The sample lists around 76,000 clones, 73% occurring once. Points on this clone: Antigen unknown.

The length of the CDR3 is 13 residues. V dropped 4 bases and J dropped 6 bases, with 12 bases sitting between them. From germline, CDR1 is SGHTA and CDR2 FQGNSA. The TCR comes from a woman aged 40-49 years in good health and CMV-seropositive. Specimen: PBMCs. J is TRBJ1-2 and V is TRBV7-2; perhaps TRBD1 as D (6 bases). CDR3 amino acids: CASSSRTGNGYTF. The DNA of the CDR3 is TGTGCCAGCAGCTCTCGAACAGGGAATGGCTACACCTTC.